Below are 22 T cell receptor beta chains sequenced from a single sample in a study of T cells in Graves' hyperthyroidism and ophthalmopathy. Regions amplified from RNA transcripts were the TCR beta CDR3 regions. First-round RT-PCR of the TCR CDR3 relied on the HTBI primer set. TCRdb itself ran the multiplex PCR reads through MiXCR, one entry per CDR3 protein. The sample includes over 700,000 distinct CDR3 sequences, over 35% of them seen just once. The sample taken for sequencing was blood. The origin of the receptors is a man in his late teens or twenties with Graves' hyperthyroidism.

This clonotype was seen many times. This chain connects TRBV4-1 to TRBJ1-1; D is ambiguous. V dropped 3 bases and J dropped 12 bases, with 8 bases sitting between them. Germline-derived CDR1 and CDR2 are MGHRA and YSYEKL. The CDR3 is made up of 10 amino acids. As DNA, the CDR3 is TGCGCCAGCAGCCAGGGGAGACCTTTCTTT. It specifies CASSQGRPFF.

This clonotype has just a few counts. The chain has TRBV7-9 and TRBJ1-2; no clear D. Germline V gene data show CDR1 as SEHNR and CDR2 as FQNEAQ (reference sequence). The V end was cut by 1 base, the J end by 3 bases, with 18 bases between. The CDR3 runs to 17 residues. In DNA form, the CDR3 reads TGTGCCAGCAGCTTAGTTTTGGTCCTCAAAGTAGACTATGGCTACACCTTC. Translated, it gives CASSLVLVLKVDYGYTF.

Many counts were recorded for this clonotype. The V call is TRBV5-1, the J call TRBJ2-7; D not resolved. The CDR3 has 13 amino acids. Germline V gene lookup returns CDR1 SGHRS and CDR2 YFSETQ. V dropped 0 bases and J dropped 3 bases, with 7 bases sitting between them. The CDR3 protein is CASSLGLYYEQYF. DNA for the CDR3: TGCGCCAGCAGCTTGGGTCTTTACTACGAGCAGTACTTC. The full variable domain, its missing parts supplied by reference TRBV5-1 and TRBJ2-7, is KAGVTQTPRYLIKTRGQQVTLSCSPISGHRSVSWYQQTPGQGLQFLFEYFSETQRNKGNFPGRFSGRQFSNSRSEMNVSTLELGDSALYLCASSLGLYYEQYFGPGTRLTVT.

The rearrangement uses TRBV11-2 and TRBJ2-3; 9 bases fit TRBD2. Germline loops: CDR1 SGHAT, CDR2 FQNNGV. This CDR3 has 14 amino acids. V shed 11 bases, J shed 1 base, and the junction held 7 bases outside the gene matches. In DNA form, the CDR3 reads TGTGCCCTGCGACTAGCGGAAGGCACAGATACGCAGTATTTT. Residues: CALRLAEGTDTQYF.

V and J are TRBV5-1 and TRBJ2-5; D might be TRBD1 (8 bases). The CDR3 runs to 15 residues. CDR1 and CDR2 from the germline V gene are SGHRS and YFSETQ. V was clipped by 3 bases and J by 3 bases, with 15 bases between them. CDR3 DNA sequence: TGCGCCAGCAGCTGGACAGGGACTACAAAAGAGACCCAGTACTTC. It specifies CASSWTGTTKETQYF.

The J gene is TRBJ2-5, the V gene TRBV6-5; 9 nucleotides align to TRBD1. Germline CDR1 reads MNHEY; CDR2 reads SVGAGI. The V and J ends lost 7 bases and 3 bases, in that order; junction bases with no gene match: 3. The CDR3 contains 13 residues. The DNA of the CDR3 is TGTGCCAGCAAGGACAGGGGTGAAGAGACCCAGTACTTC. Protein product: CASKDRGEETQYF.

Many counts were recorded for this clonotype. The chain is built from TRBV20-1 and TRBJ1-1; D unresolved. This CDR3 spans 12 amino acids. The germline CDR1 and CDR2 sequences are DFQATT and SNEGSKA (reference sequence). Trimming removed 6 bases at V and 0 bases at J, with 8 bases between. The CDR3 nucleotides read TGCAGTGCCAAACAACTGAACACTGAAGCTTTCTTT. Residues: CSAKQLNTEAFF.

This clonotype has only a few counts. The chain employs TRBV10-3 and TRBJ1-1; no clear D. The CDR3 spans 13 residues. Germline CDR1 and CDR2: ENHRY and SYGVKD. V gave up 5 bases and J gave up 4 bases, with 11 bases separating them. The CDR3 loop reads CAISHLEGTEAFF. In DNA, the CDR3 is TGTGCCATCAGTCACCTGGAGGGCACTGAAGCTTTCTTT.

On this clonotype itself: The CDR3 end shows no conserved phenylalanine or tryptophan, and so a read error is likely. The DNA is left out, because the CDR3 cannot be placed on it with certainty; the CDR3 is given as TCRdb lists it. The rearrangement joins TRBV7-9 to TRBJ1-5. CDR1 and CDR2 from the germline V gene are SEHNR and FQNEAQ (reference sequence). The CDR3 region is 8 residues in length, termini included. The CDR3 sequence is CASSFGRG.

With regard to this clonotype: This may be a read error: a much more frequent sequence differs by one nucleotide. The chain couples TRBV19 to TRBJ2-2; D not resolved. The CDR3 totals 13 residues. CDR1 is LNHDA and CDR2 is SQIVND in the germline V gene (reference sequence). The ends were cut back, 6 bases at V and 8 bases at J, with 13 bases in the middle. The CDR3 DNA reads TGTGCCAGTAGACCCCCAACGGCGGGGGAGCTGTTTTTT. Protein product: CASRPPTAGELFF.

The rearrangement joins TRBV6-5 to TRBJ2-6; maybe TRBD2 (6 bases). The CDR3 has 16 residues. V dropped 2 bases and J dropped 0 bases, with 8 bases sitting between them. Germline assignment: CDR1 MNHEY and CDR2 SVGAGI. CDR3 loop: CASSYGGTSGANVLTF. CDR3 nucleotides: TGTGCCAGCAGTTACGGAGGGACCTCTGGGGCCAACGTCCTGACTTTC.

The rearrangement joins TRBV29-1 to TRBJ2-7; TRBD1 matches at 9 bases. Germline V gives CDR1 SQVTM, CDR2 ANQGSEA. The CDR3 consists of 14 residues. The J segment lost 7 bases and the V segment lost 2 bases, leaving 9 bases of the junction unmatched. In DNA form, the CDR3 reads TGCAGCGTTGAAAAGTGGGGACAGGGCGGGGAGCAGTACTTC. Protein sequence: CSVEKWGQGGEQYF.

V is TRBV6-5 and J is TRBJ1-5, with D unresolved. This CDR3 is built from 15 residues. Germline CDR1 MNHEY, CDR2 SVGAGI. V was pared by 0 bases and J by 4 bases, with 10 bases between. The CDR3 DNA reads TGTGCCAGCAGTTACTCGAACGGCCAGAATCAGCCCCAGCATTTT. The encoded protein is CASSYSNGQNQPQHF.

With regard to this clonotype: This likely comes from a read error, as the CDR3 has no conserved phenylalanine or tryptophan at its end. The DNA is left out, because the CDR3 cannot be placed on it with certainty; the CDR3 is given as TCRdb lists it. The chain links TRBV10-3 to TRBJ2-5; the D segment call TRBD1 is taken from the table without a DNA check. With termini counted, the CDR3 has 14 amino acids. Germline V gene sequence: CDR1 ENHRY, CDR2 SYGVKD. CDR3 in amino acids: CAISPGQSQETQCL.

V gene TRBV2 combines with J gene TRBJ1-2; 10 bases agree with TRBD1. This CDR3 is built from 15 residues. Germline assignment: CDR1 SNHLY and CDR2 FYNNEI. The V gene end was trimmed by 3 bases and the J gene end by 3 bases; junction bases not matched to a gene: 4. The CDR3 loop reads CASSDPGQGDYGYTF. The CDR3 region has the DNA TGTGCCAGCAGTGATCCAGGACAGGGGGACTATGGCTACACCTTC.

This clonotype was seen repeatedly, ten times or more. This chain joins TRBV25-1 and TRBJ1-2; tentative D call: TRBD1 (6 bases). The CDR3 runs to 13 residues. Trimming shortened V by 3 bases and J by 5 bases, and 10 bases separated the two germline ends. Germline lookup yields CDR1 MGHDK and CDR2 SYGVNS. DNA of the CDR3: TGTGCCAGCAGTGATGGAGGGGGATATGGCTACACCTTC. The encoded protein is CASSDGGGYGYTF.

This clonotype was found many times. V gene TRBV7-9 combines with J gene TRBJ1-3; D gene uncertain. CDR1 SEHNR and CDR2 FQNEAQ come from the germline V gene (reference sequence). The CDR3 runs 15 residues. V was clipped by 4 bases and J by 0 bases, with 10 bases between them. CDR3 sequence: CASSWSRDSGNTIYF. CDR3 coding DNA: TGTGCCAGCAGCTGGTCACGGGACTCTGGAAACACCATATATTTT.

The V gene is TRBV15, the J gene TRBJ2-6; D gene uncertain. V lost 3 bases to trimming and J lost 0 bases, with 12 bases between them. Looked up from germline, CDR1 is LNHNV and CDR2 is YYDKDF (reference sequence). The CDR3 is made up of 17 amino acids. For the CDR3, the DNA is TGTGCCACCAGCAGCTTGGTTGCCAACTCTGGGGCCAACGTCCTGACTTTC. Translation gives CATSSLVANSGANVLTF.

A single count supports this clonotype. The CDR3: CASSLEGLAGDGSTVQETQYF. For the CDR3, the DNA is TGTGCCAGCAGCCTAGAAGGGCTAGCGGGAGATGGAAGTACCGTTCAAGAGACCCAGTACTTC. V usage is TRBV7-9 and J usage is TRBJ2-5; 10 nucleotides agree with TRBD2. The CDR3 consists of 21 residues. The V gene end was trimmed by 5 bases and the J gene end by 2 bases; junction bases not matched to a gene: 23. Germline-derived CDR1 and CDR2 are SEHNR and FQNEAQ (reference sequence).

V and J are TRBV24-1 and TRBJ1-2; a weak D match, TRBD1 (5 bases). There are 15 residues in the CDR3. V was trimmed by 5 bases and J by 0 bases, leaving 12 bases between them. In germline, CDR1 is KGHDR, CDR2 SFDVKD. For the CDR3, the DNA is TGTGCCACCAGTGCTGAACAGGCAGCTAACTATGGCTACACCTTC. Residues: CATSAEQAANYGYTF.

CDR3 bases: TGTGCCAGCGGCGGACAGTACTTC. This sequence encodes CASGGQYF. This chain uses TRBV6-6 with TRBJ2-5; D unclear. Germline V gene sequence: CDR1 MNHNY, CDR2 SVGAGI (reference sequence). The CDR3 spans 8 residues. V was shortened by 8 bases and J by 11 bases, with 6 bases between the two germline ends.

A few counts support this clonotype. DNA of the CDR3: TGTGCCAGCAGCTTAGTCGGGCCCCTCTACGAGCAGTACTTC. This gives the protein CASSLVGPLYEQYF. The rearrangement joins TRBV7-9 to TRBJ2-7; D is undetermined. Per germline, CDR1 SEHNR and CDR2 FQNEAQ (reference sequence). With 1 base removed from V and 3 bases from J, the gap between germline ends came to 10 bases. The CDR3 is 14 amino acids.